The sequence of this T cell receptor (beta chain) was determined in a study of OX40 agonist ivuxolimab in advanced cancers. Study-wide context: The costimulatory receptor OX40 (CD134) was targeted by ivuxolimab, a fully human IgG2 agonistic monoclonal antibody. Intravenous ivuxolimab was administered to patients every 2 weeks at six dose levels: 0.01, 0.1, 0.3, 1.5, 3 and 10 mg/kg. Among the roughly 52 dose-escalation patients, around 20 had hepatocellular carcinoma, some 15 melanoma, 9 renal cell carcinoma and 9 head and neck cancer. The dose-escalation cohort was about 83% male with a mean age of around 64 years, ranging from roughly 20 to 80. Patients were allowed to have had prior anti-PD-1, anti-PD-L1 or anti-CTLA-4 therapy, and around 40% of the dose-escalation patients had previously received checkpoint inhibitors. Partial responses were achieved by three dose-escalation patients, of whom one had hepatocellular carcinoma and two had cutaneous melanoma. Peripheral TCRbeta sequencing was intended to test whether TCR sequence diversity was altered and clonal T-cell expansion was caused by ivuxolimab. The paper covers the monotherapy dose-escalation part of the phase I ivuxolimab trial, which included N ≈ 57 patients. General findings and caveats noted by the study authors: In the 0.1-3.0 mg/kg groups, partial responders had among the lowest normalized peripheral clonal expansion, particularly in CD8+ T cells. Clonal expansion of both CD4+ and CD8+ blood T cells was observed from baseline to week 6 at doses 0.1 to 3.0 mg/kg. The antigen specificity of the peripheral T cells that underwent clonal expansion was not determined. Low levels of normalized T-cell clonal expansion were also seen in some nonresponding patients. After ivuxolimab, expanded clones were on average more numerous among CD8+ T cells than among CD4+ T cells.

As for this clone: The antigen this receptor binds is unknown. No base quality information exists; no much larger clone differs at one position.

Taken from cysteine to phenylalanine, the CDR3 has 16 residues. Only the CDR3 DNA is retained, 48 bases long and in frame from the first base. At the junction V is shortened by 2 bases and J by 0 bases, with 11 bases in between. CDR1 is given as SEHNR and CDR2 as FQNEAQ, both from the germline V gene (reference sequence). For sequencing of the TCRbeta CDR3 region, genomic DNA was extracted from the sorted cells. The immunoSEQ Assay was used to sequence the TCRbeta CDR3 regions. TCRdb limited this immuneACCESS table to in-frame rearrangements with V and J called. A share of clones is missing; checked studies link under half to unresolved V genes, and the rest is unexplained. For this sample the table gives approximately 44,000 clones, of which less than 90% were detected only once. The ten top clones hold over 4.5% of the sample. The trial excluded patients who had a history of autoimmune disease or who were on systemic immunosuppression. Peripheral blood for TCR sequencing was collected from all dose cohorts at baseline, on cycle 4 day 1, and on cycle 7 day 1. Samples were obtained from an open-label, multicenter, first-in-human phase I dose-escalation trial of ivuxolimab. Adults with locally advanced or metastatic melanoma, renal cell carcinoma, hepatocellular carcinoma or head and neck squamous cell carcinoma were enrolled in the trial. Before TCR sequencing, CD4+ and CD8+ T cells were separately sorted from peripheral blood.

The origin of this receptor is an adult with an advanced solid tumor such as melanoma, head and neck, liver or kidney cancer. The chain joins TRBV7-9 to TRBJ2-1; the D segment could be TRBD2, given 6 matching bases. The material was CD4+ or CD8+ T cells sorted from blood, obtained in a trial of the OX40 agonist ivuxolimab. The DNA sequence follows: TGTGCCAGCAGCTTACGAAGCGGGTCCTCCTACAATGAGCAGTTCTTC. Its product reads: CASSLRSGSSYNEQFF.